One TCR beta chain is described in this entry. The data belong to a study of blood T cell repertoires in COVID-19. Germline lookup yields CDR1 SGHNT and CDR2 YYREEE (reference sequence). The ends were cut back, 0 bases at V and 5 bases at J, with 17 bases in the middle. The CDR3 has 16 residues. In the study's own analysis: Nucleated cell number was recorded as an estimate derived from reference gene primer amplification. Profiled with immunoSEQ multiplex PCR; TCRdb holds only in-frame clones, not every one. The DNA gave D and trimming, while V, J and clone size come from that table. The table includes 200,000 to 250,000 clones, 85% to 90% detected once. Each participant's cohort was designated according to participant-reported clinical history.

This clonotype originated in a man aged 45-60 years who had been exposed to COVID-19. The specimen was PBMCs or T cells enriched from blood (not recorded which). The V call is TRBV5-4, the J call TRBJ1-1, with D possibly TRBD1 on 5 matching bases. The chain's CDR3 is CASSLGGGQGDTEAFF. The CDR3 nucleotides read TGTGCCAGCAGCTTGGGGGGAGGTCAGGGTGATACTGAAGCTTTCTTT.